The rows below give T cell receptor beta chains drawn from one sample of a study of graft-versus-host responses after intestinal transplantation. Measured with immunoSEQ multiplex PCR; TCRdb has only the in-frame clones, and not every one. The sample has 20,000 to 30,000 clones, around four fifths seen once. The material sequenced was PBMCs, taken around 28 days after intestinal transplant. The receptors shown here come from a human patient who received an intestinal transplant, so some T cells may come from the graft donor. The CDR3 runs from the conserved cysteine through the conserved F or W. A D gene is named only where the DNA matches it firmly. The listing skips clone size in some rows; elsewhere it reads once, few, many or a size class.

clone_size	v_call	j_call	d_call	cdr3_aa	cdr3_nt
NA	TRBV6-5	TRBJ1-4	TRBD1	CASSYSGGREKLFF	TGTGCCAGCAGTTATTCAGGGGGCAGAGAAAAACTGTTTTTT
NA	TRBV11-2	TRBJ2-7	NA	CASSLRAYEQYF	TGTGCCAGCAGCTTACGAGCCTACGAGCAGTACTTC
NA	TRBV29-1	TRBJ2-1	NA	CSVEGLEGGEQFF	TGCAGCGTTGAAGGATTGGAGGGGGGTGAGCAGTTCTTC
NA	TRBV4-1	TRBJ2-5	NA	CASSQDMVPYQETQYF	TGCGCCAGCAGCCAAGATATGGTTCCGTACCAAGAGACCCAGTACTTC
NA	TRBV5-6	TRBJ1-3	NA	CASSPVQAGNTIYF	TGTGCCAGCAGCCCGGTCCAGGCGGGAAACACCATATATTTT
NA	TRBV21-1	TRBJ2-7	NA	CASRGSGSREQYF	TGTGCCAGCAGAGGTAGCGGGAGTAGGGAGCAGTACTTC
NA	TRBV18	TRBJ2-1	TRBD1	CASSPGTGANEQFF	TGTGCCAGCTCACCAGGGACAGGGGCCAATGAGCAGTTCTTC
NA	TRBV4-2	TRBJ2-3	TRBD2	CASSPPVAGTSTDTQYF	TGTGCCAGCAGCCCCCCTGTAGCGGGGACGAGCACAGATACGCAGTATTTT
once	TRBV6-6	TRBJ2-7	NA	CASSYGTGTYEQYF	TGTGCCAGCAGTTACGGGACGGGGACCTACGAGCAGTACTTC
NA	TRBV7-9	TRBJ2-5	NA	CASSSKPSGVGYQETQYF	TGTGCCAGCAGCTCTAAACCCTCCGGGGTTGGGTACCAAGAGACCCAGTACTTC
once	TRBV6-1	TRBJ2-3	TRBD2	CASSEGLAGADTQYF	TGTGCCAGCAGTGAAGGGTTAGCGGGTGCAGATACGCAGTATTTT
NA	TRBV7-6	TRBJ2-4	NA	CASSPPGGGALAKNIQYF	TGTGCCAGCAGCCCCCCCGGAGGAGGAGCGCTAGCCAAAAACATTCAGTACTTC
NA	TRBV6-5	TRBJ1-4	NA	CASSYSIRQANEKLFF	TGTGCCAGCAGTTACTCGATCAGGCAGGCTAATGAAAAACTGTTTTTT
NA	TRBV7-9	TRBJ1-1	NA	CASSLEQNTEAFF	TGTGCCAGCAGCTTAGAACAGAACACTGAAGCTTTCTTT
NA	TRBV14	TRBJ1-2	NA	CASSQVRERSGYTF	TGTGCCAGCAGCCAAGTGCGGGAAAGGAGTGGCTACACCTTC
NA	TRBV6-4	TRBJ2-5	TRBD1	CASSDSKAFEGIQQGASQETQYF	TGTGCCAGCAGTGACTCGAAGGCCTTTGAGGGAATCCAACAGGGGGCTTCCCAAGAGACCCAGTACTTC
NA	TRBV5-6	TRBJ2-7	TRBD1	CASSQQGLFYEQYF	TGTGCCAGCAGCCAACAGGGGTTGTTCTACGAGCAGTACTTC
once	TRBV27	TRBJ2-1	TRBD2	CASGLAGGNEQFF	TGTGCCAGCGGACTAGCGGGAGGCAATGAGCAGTTCTTC
NA	TRBV6-6	TRBJ2-5	TRBD1	CASRRTGGETQYF	TGTGCCAGCAGACGGACAGGGGGAGAGACCCAGTACTTC
NA	TRBV6-5	TRBJ1-4	NA	CASSYGRYEKLFF	TGTGCCAGCAGTTACGGGAGATATGAAAAACTGTTTTTT
NA	TRBV7-2	TRBJ2-3	TRBD2	CASSLGEGRALAGVDTQYF	TGTGCCAGCAGCTTAGGAGAGGGTCGGGCACTAGCGGGGGTCGATACGCAGTATTTT
NA	TRBV2	TRBJ1-6	NA	CARRDVFQGSPLHF	TGTGCCAGAAGGGACGTCTTTCAGGGATCACCCCTCCACTTT
NA	TRBV7-2	TRBJ2-3	TRBD2	CASSTRTSGRGDTQYF	TGTGCCAGCAGCACCCGGACTAGCGGGAGGGGGGATACGCAGTATTTT
NA	TRBV7-8	TRBJ2-7	NA	CASSYSGDLRAQYF	TGTGCCAGCAGCTACTCGGGGGATCTGCGAGCGCAGTACTTC
NA	TRBV5-1	TRBJ1-6	NA	CASSLESGENSPLHF	TGCGCCAGCAGCTTGGAGTCAGGGGAAAATTCACCCCTCCACTTT
few	TRBV28	TRBJ2-7	TRBD1	CASSSLTGTPYEQYF	TGTGCCAGCAGTTCCCTGACAGGGACCCCCTACGAGCAGTACTTC
NA	TRBV19	TRBJ2-2	NA	CASRRERELFF	TGTGCCAGTAGACGGGAAAGGGAGCTGTTTTTT
NA	TRBV7-6	TRBJ2-5	TRBD1	CASSGTGGQETQYF	TGTGCCAGCAGCGGAACAGGGGGCCAAGAGACCCAGTACTTC
few	TRBV7-9	TRBJ2-7	NA	CASSPGPYEQYF	TGTGCCAGCAGCCCAGGGCCCTACGAGCAGTACTTC
NA	TRBV28	TRBJ1-4	NA	CASSLGSGTYEKLFF	TGTGCCAGCAGTTTAGGTTCCGGGACATATGAAAAACTGTTTTTT
few	TRBV10-2	TRBJ2-1	NA	CASSESGGRYNEQFF	TGCGCCAGCAGTGAGTCCGGAGGCAGGTACAATGAGCAGTTCTTC
once	TRBV19	TRBJ2-5	TRBD2	CAGSMIPRGGGSISTQYF	TGTGCCGGTAGTATGATACCCCGCGGGGGAGGGTCGATCTCGACCCAGTACTTC
NA	TRBV29-1	TRBJ2-3	NA	CSVKGSTDTQYF	TGCAGCGTAAAGGGTAGCACAGATACGCAGTATTTT
NA	TRBV5-4	TRBJ2-7	NA	CASSPGLGEQYF	TGTGCCAGCAGCCCGGGCCTAGGGGAGCAGTACTTC
once	TRBV2	TRBJ1-4	NA	CASRWINEKLFF	TGTGCCAGCAGATGGATCAATGAAAAACTGTTTTTT
NA	TRBV16	TRBJ1-5	NA	CASSLDRYSNQPQHF	TGTGCCAGCAGCCTAGACAGGTATAGCAATCAGCCCCAGCATTTT
NA	TRBV20-1	TRBJ2-5	NA	CSVQVQETQYF	TGCAGTGTCCAGGTCCAAGAGACCCAGTACTTC
NA	TRBV10-3	TRBJ1-5	NA	CAISESGRNQPQHF	TGTGCCATCAGTGAGTCAGGGCGGAATCAGCCCCAGCATTTT
NA	TRBV19	TRBJ1-3	NA	CASSIEGRAGNTIYF	TGTGCCAGTAGTATTGAGGGGCGCGCTGGAAACACCATATATTTT
NA	TRBV28	TRBJ2-7	TRBD1	CASRHDRGQAEQYF	TGTGCCAGCAGACACGACAGGGGGCAGGCCGAGCAGTACTTC
NA	TRBV29-1	TRBJ1-2	TRBD1	CSVGGQGNYGYTF	TGCAGCGTGGGGGGACAGGGGAACTATGGCTACACCTTC
NA	TRBV30	TRBJ2-1	NA	CAWRGLHEQFF	TGTGCCTGGAGAGGACTTCATGAGCAGTTCTTC
NA	TRBV9	TRBJ1-2	NA	CASSVEGLDNYGYTF	TGTGCCAGCAGCGTAGAAGGTTTGGACAACTATGGCTACACCTTC